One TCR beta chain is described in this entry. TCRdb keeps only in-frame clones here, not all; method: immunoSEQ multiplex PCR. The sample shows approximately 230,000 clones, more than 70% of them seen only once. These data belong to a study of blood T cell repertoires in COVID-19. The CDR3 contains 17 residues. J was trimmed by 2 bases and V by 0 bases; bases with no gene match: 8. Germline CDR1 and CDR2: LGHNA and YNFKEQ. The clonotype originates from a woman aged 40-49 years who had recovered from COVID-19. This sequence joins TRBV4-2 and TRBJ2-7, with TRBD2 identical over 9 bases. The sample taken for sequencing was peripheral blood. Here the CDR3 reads CASSQDKAGGLPYEQYF. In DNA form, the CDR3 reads TGTGCCAGCAGCCAAGATAAGGCGGGAGGGCTTCCCTACGAGCAGTACTTC.